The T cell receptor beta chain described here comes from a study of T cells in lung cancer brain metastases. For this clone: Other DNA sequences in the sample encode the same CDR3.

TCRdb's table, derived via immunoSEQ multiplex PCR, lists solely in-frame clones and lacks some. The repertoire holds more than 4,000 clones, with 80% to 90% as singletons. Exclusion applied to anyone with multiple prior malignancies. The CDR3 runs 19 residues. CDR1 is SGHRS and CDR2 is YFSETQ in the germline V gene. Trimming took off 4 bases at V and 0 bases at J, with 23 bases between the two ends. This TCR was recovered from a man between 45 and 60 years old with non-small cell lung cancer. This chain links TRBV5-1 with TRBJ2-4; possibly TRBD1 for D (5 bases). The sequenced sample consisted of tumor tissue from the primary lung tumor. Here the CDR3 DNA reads TGCGCCAGCAGCCCCGCCGAGGCTAGTGGGGCCCTAGCCAAAAACATTCAGTACTTC. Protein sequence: CASSPAEASGALAKNIQYF. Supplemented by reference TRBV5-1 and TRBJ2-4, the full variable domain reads KAGVTQTPRYLIKTRGQQVTLSCSPISGHRSVSWYQQTPGQGLQFLFEYFSETQRNKGNFPGRFSGRQFSNSRSEMNVSTLELGDSALYLCASSPAEASGALAKNIQYFGAGTRLSVL.